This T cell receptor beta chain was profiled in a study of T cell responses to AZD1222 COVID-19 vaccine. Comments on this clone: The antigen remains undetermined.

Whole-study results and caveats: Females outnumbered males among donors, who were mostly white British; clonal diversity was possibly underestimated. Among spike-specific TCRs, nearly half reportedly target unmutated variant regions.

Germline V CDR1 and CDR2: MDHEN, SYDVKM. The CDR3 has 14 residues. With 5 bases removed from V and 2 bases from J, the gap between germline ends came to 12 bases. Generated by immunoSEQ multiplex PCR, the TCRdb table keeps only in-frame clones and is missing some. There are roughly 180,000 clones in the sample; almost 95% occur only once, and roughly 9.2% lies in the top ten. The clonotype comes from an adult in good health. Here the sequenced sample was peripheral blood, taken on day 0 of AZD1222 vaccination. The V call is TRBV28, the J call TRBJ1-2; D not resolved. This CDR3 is CASSPPGQNYGYTF. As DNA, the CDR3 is TGTGCCAGCAGTCCCCCCGGTCAGAACTATGGCTACACCTTC.